A single sample is the source of the 20 T cell receptor beta chains below, sequenced in a study of cytomegalovirus exposure and HLA in healthy donors. PCR amplification relied on 60 Vbeta primers (plus 13 Jbeta primers). Libraries were prepared by immunoSEQ multiplex PCR; TCRdb keeps only in-frame clonotypes and omits some of them. Here the sample spans 70,000 to 95,000 clones, 70% to 80% being singletons. The sequenced sample consisted of PBMCs. Receptors were obtained from a human donor in good health.

This chain joins TRBV7-9 and TRBJ2-5; 9 bases map to TRBD2. The CDR3 runs to 14 residues. Germline V gives CDR1 SEHNR, CDR2 FQNEAQ (reference sequence). Unmatched junction bases numbered 4, after V lost 4 bases and J lost 4 bases. CDR3 residues: CASSYGGGGETQYF. The CDR3, as DNA: TGTGCCAGCAGCTACGGCGGGGGGGGAGAGACCCAGTACTTC.

The chain joins TRBV5-6 to TRBJ2-1; tentative D call: TRBD2 (6 bases). CDR3 size: 13 residues. Looked up from germline, CDR1 is SGHDT and CDR2 is YYEEEE. V gave up 4 bases and J gave up 9 bases, with 14 bases separating them. The CDR3 region has the DNA TGTGCCAGCAGCCCGACCTTGGGGGGTGAGCAGTTCTTC. Its translation: CASSPTLGGEQFF.

The V and J genes are TRBV5-1 and TRBJ1-2, with a weak D call TRBD1 (5 bases). CDR1 SGHRS and CDR2 YFSETQ come from the germline V gene. This CDR3 is 16 amino acids long. The V end lost 5 bases, the J end lost 1 base, and 18 bases lay between the germline ends. CDR3 loop: CASSPGTEGYNYGYTF. CDR3 nucleotides: TGCGCCAGCAGTCCCGGGACGGAGGGTTATAACTATGGCTACACCTTC.

This clone was picked up a small number of times. This sequence joins TRBV5-4 and TRBJ2-1; 12 positions agree with TRBD2. Germline trimming cut 3 bases from V and 10 bases from J; bases unmatched to any gene: 11. The CDR3 loop spans 16 amino acids. Looked up from germline, CDR1 is SGHNT and CDR2 is YYREEE (reference sequence). DNA for the CDR3: TGTGCCAGCAGCTCGGGAGGGACTAGCGGGCTATTAGAGCAGTTCTTC. As protein: CASSSGGTSGLLEQFF.

The rearrangement joins TRBV15 to TRBJ1-1, with D perhaps matching TRBD1 (6 bases). This CDR3 is built from 14 residues. The V and J ends lost 1 base and 4 bases respectively, with 10 bases between them. From germline, CDR1 is LNHNV and CDR2 YYDKDF (reference sequence). The CDR3, as DNA: TGTGCCACCAGCAGAGTTCCAGGGGCCACTGAAGCTTTCTTT. This encodes CATSRVPGATEAFF.

There are a few counts of this clone. This chain uses TRBV5-6 with TRBJ2-1; TRBD2 aligns across 11 bases. The germline V gene encodes CDR1 SGHDT and CDR2 YYEEEE. V shed 3 bases, J shed 4 bases, and the junction held 6 bases outside the gene matches. This CDR3 spans 16 amino acids. The CDR3 spells CASSWTGTSGYNEQFF. Written as DNA, the CDR3 is TGTGCCAGCAGCTGGACCGGGACTAGCGGTTACAATGAGCAGTTCTTC.

The chain uses TRBV6-5 and TRBJ2-7; the D gene is possibly TRBD1 (6 bases). The CDR3 contains 13 residues. The germline gives CDR1 MNHEY, CDR2 SVGAGI. Trimming pared 6 bases from V and 7 bases from J, leaving 16 bases between. CDR3 sequence reads: CASSTGFSEEQYF. The CDR3 DNA is TGTGCCAGCAGCACAGGGTTCTCGGAAGAGCAGTACTTC.

The CDR3 sequence: CASSPRAQGIGAEAFF. DNA of the CDR3: TGTGCCAGCAGCCCCAGAGCCCAGGGGATTGGCGCTGAAGCTTTCTTT. The gene calls are TRBV9 and TRBJ1-1; D is possibly TRBD1 (6 bases). Trimming removed 4 bases at V and 6 bases at J, with 22 bases between. The CDR3 extends over 16 amino acids. Germline CDR1 is SGDLS and CDR2 is YYNGEE.

The chain uses TRBV10-3 and TRBJ2-3, with 7 bases matching TRBD2. CDR1 and CDR2 from the germline V gene are ENHRY and SYGVKD. V lost 6 bases, J lost 6 bases, and 9 bases stayed unmatched. The CDR3 consists of 14 residues. In DNA, the CDR3 is TGTGCCATCAGCCTTGGGGGGGGGTCCGATACGCAGTATTTT. Translated: CAISLGGGSDTQYF.

A single count supports this clone. The chain has TRBV15 and TRBJ1-5, with a possible D match to TRBD1 (5 bases). V lost 5 bases and J lost 9, with 11 bases in between. CDR3 size: 12 residues. The germline gives CDR1 LNHNV, CDR2 YYDKDF (reference sequence). The DNA of the CDR3 is TGTGCCACCAGCGGGGGGGGGACGCCCCAGCATTTT. It translates to CATSGGGTPQHF.

V is TRBV5-6 and J is TRBJ1-1, with TRBD1 identical over 10 bases. The J segment lost 5 bases and the V segment lost 4 bases, leaving 11 bases of the junction unmatched. The germline V gene encodes CDR1 SGHDT and CDR2 YYEEEE. The CDR3 length is 16 residues. CDR3 sequence reads: CASSPPGQGLRTEAFF. For the CDR3, the DNA is TGTGCCAGCAGCCCTCCGGGACAGGGGTTGAGGACTGAAGCTTTCTTT.

V and J are TRBV29-1 and TRBJ1-1; maybe TRBD1 (5 bases). This CDR3 has 12 residues. Germline V CDR1 and CDR2: SQVTM, ANQGSEA. V dropped 3 bases and J dropped 11 bases, with 16 bases sitting between them. The CDR3 reads CSVESPTGRAFF. The CDR3, as DNA: TGCAGCGTTGAGAGCCCTACAGGACGGGCTTTCTTT.

The chain is built from TRBV6-6 and TRBJ1-2; D not resolved. The germline V gene has CDR1 MNHNY and CDR2 SVGAGI (reference sequence). The CDR3 sequence is 10 residues long. The V end was cut by 3 bases, the J end by 8 bases, with 4 bases between. The CDR3 DNA sequence: TGTGCCAGCAGTTATCAGGGCTACACCTTC. Protein product: CASSYQGYTF.

The chain carries TRBV4-2 and TRBJ1-1, with TRBD1 as a possible D gene (5 bases). V was pared by 0 bases and J by 5 bases, with 13 bases between. CDR1 LGHNA and CDR2 YNFKEQ come from the germline V gene. CDR3 length equals 15 residues. The CDR3, as DNA: TGTGCCAGCAGCCAAGATCCCCTTAGGGGTACTGAAGCTTTCTTT. It yields the protein CASSQDPLRGTEAFF.

V gene TRBV6-6 combines with J gene TRBJ2-1, with unresolved D. Trimming took off 0 bases at V and 4 bases at J, with 10 bases between the two ends. The CDR3 contains 15 residues. Germline V CDR1 and CDR2: MNHNY, SVGAGI (reference sequence). CDR3 region: CASSYSGSHYNEQFF. The DNA of the CDR3 is TGTGCCAGCAGTTACTCGGGCAGCCATTACAATGAGCAGTTCTTC.

This clone was seen once. Here the CDR3 reads CASSMGEGTDTQYF. CDR3 DNA: TGTGCCAGTAGTATGGGAGAAGGCACAGATACGCAGTATTTT. V and J are TRBV19 and TRBJ2-3, with D possibly being TRBD2 (5 bases). This CDR3 comprises 14 residues. The germline V and J ends were trimmed by 3 bases and 1 base, with 8 bases remaining between them. Germline V gene data show CDR1 as LNHDA and CDR2 as SQIVND (reference sequence).

This chain connects TRBV27 to TRBJ1-5; 7 positions agree with TRBD1. V lost 5 bases and J lost 7; bases outside the gene matches: 2. CDR1 and CDR2 from the germline V gene are MNHEY and SMNVEV (reference sequence). The CDR3 extends over 12 amino acids. The CDR3 sequence: CASSPGGQPQHF. The DNA for the CDR3 is TGTGCCAGCAGTCCAGGGGGGCAGCCCCAGCATTTT.

This rearrangement joins TRBV5-1 to TRBJ2-5; D may be TRBD1 (5 bases). V was pared by 4 bases and J by 1 base, with 11 bases between. Germline V gene sequence: CDR1 SGHRS, CDR2 YFSETQ. The CDR3 sequence is 14 residues long. For the CDR3, the DNA is TGCGCCAGCAGCCCCGACAGTTCCCAAGAGACCCAGTACTTC. It yields the protein CASSPDSSQETQYF. Based on the CDR3 plus reference TRBV5-1 and TRBJ2-5, the full variable domain is KAGVTQTPRYLIKTRGQQVTLSCSPISGHRSVSWYQQTPGQGLQFLFEYFSETQRNKGNFPGRFSGRQFSNSRSEMNVSTLELGDSALYLCASSPDSSQETQYFGPGTRLLVL.

The chain links TRBV19 to TRBJ2-7, with 9 bases identical to TRBD1. The CDR3 covers 13 residues. J was trimmed by 6 bases and V by 5 bases; bases with no gene match: 5. Germline CDR1 LNHDA, CDR2 SQIVND (reference sequence). The CDR3 loop reads CASSGTGSVEQYF. The CDR3 DNA reads TGTGCCAGTAGTGGGACAGGGTCCGTCGAGCAGTACTTC.

In this sample, this clone turned up once. This sequence joins TRBV5-1 and TRBJ2-2; D gene unclear. Germline values: CDR1 SGHRS, CDR2 YFSETQ. V was shortened by 3 bases and J by 3 bases, with 9 bases between the two germline ends. There are 14 residues in the CDR3. CDR3 in DNA: TGCGCCAGCAGCTCCCAAACAGACACCGGGGAGCTGTTTTTT. It specifies CASSSQTDTGELFF.